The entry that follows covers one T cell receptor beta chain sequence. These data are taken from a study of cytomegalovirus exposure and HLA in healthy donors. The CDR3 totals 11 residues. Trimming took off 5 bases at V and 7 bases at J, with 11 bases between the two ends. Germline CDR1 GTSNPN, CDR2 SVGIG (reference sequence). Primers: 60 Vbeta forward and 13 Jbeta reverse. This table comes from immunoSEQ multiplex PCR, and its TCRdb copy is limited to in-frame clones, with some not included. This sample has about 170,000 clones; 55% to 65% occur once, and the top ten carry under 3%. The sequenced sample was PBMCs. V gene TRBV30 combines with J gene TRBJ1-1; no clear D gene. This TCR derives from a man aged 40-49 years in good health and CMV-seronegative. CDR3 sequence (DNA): TGTGCCTGGTTAAAAACGGGTGAAGCTTTCTTT. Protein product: CAWLKTGEAFF.